This T cell receptor (beta chain) was sequenced during a study of cytomegalovirus exposure and HLA in healthy donors. Study results and caveats: Reported performance of the classifier showed diagnosis of cytomegalovirus status with high specificity and sensitivity. That first-cohort TCR clusters tended to co-occur in the roughly 110 validation repertoires was found in a later analysis.

The donors formed part of the approximately 110-subject validation cohort, distinct from the roughly 670-subject first cohort. This table comes from immunoSEQ multiplex PCR, and its TCRdb copy is limited to in-frame clones, with some not included. Here the sample spans 120,000 or so clones, around 86% being singletons. Germline V lookup: CDR1 SNHLY, CDR2 FYNNEI. This CDR3 is built from 15 residues. Trimming removed 10 bases from V and 0 bases from J, with 15 bases in between. A word on this clone: Its target is unknown.

The genes are TRBV2 and TRBJ2-2; D not resolved. The material sequenced was PBMCs. This TCR came from a man younger than 30 in good health and CMV-seronegative. The CDR3 spells CANPITVANTGELFF. The CDR3 nucleotides read TGTGCCAACCCAATAACAGTTGCGAACACCGGGGAGCTGTTTTTT.